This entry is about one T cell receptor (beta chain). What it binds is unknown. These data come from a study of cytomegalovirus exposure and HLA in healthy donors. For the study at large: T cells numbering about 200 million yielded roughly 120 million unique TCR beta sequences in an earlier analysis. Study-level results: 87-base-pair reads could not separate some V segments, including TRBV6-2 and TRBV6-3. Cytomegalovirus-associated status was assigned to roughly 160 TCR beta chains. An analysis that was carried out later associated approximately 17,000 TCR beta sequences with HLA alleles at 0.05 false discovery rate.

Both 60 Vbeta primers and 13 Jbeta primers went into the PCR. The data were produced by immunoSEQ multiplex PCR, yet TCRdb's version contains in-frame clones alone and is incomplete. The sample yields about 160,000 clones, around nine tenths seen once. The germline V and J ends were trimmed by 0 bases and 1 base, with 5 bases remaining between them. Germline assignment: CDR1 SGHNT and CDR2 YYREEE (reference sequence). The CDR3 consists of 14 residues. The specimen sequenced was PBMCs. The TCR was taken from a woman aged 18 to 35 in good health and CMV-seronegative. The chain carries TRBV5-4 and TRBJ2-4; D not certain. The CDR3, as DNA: TGTGCCAGCAGCTTGGACGGGGCCAAAAACATTCAGTACTTC. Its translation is CASSLDGAKNIQYF.